Below, one T cell receptor (beta chain) is given with its context. This CDR3 is 20 amino acids long. Looked up from germline, CDR1 is LGHNA and CDR2 is YSLEER. V was pared by 4 bases and J by 6 bases, with 19 bases of the junction left unmatched. The PCR had 60 Vbeta and 13 Jbeta primers. This table comes from immunoSEQ multiplex PCR, and its TCRdb copy is limited to in-frame clones, with some not included. The sample contains 150,000 to 200,000 clones, more than 65% of which appear only once. This sample stems from a study of cytomegalovirus exposure and HLA in healthy donors. The specimen was PBMCs. This rearrangement joins TRBV4-3 to TRBJ2-3, with 13 bases that match TRBD2. This TCR came from a woman aged 30 to 39 in good health and CMV-seropositive. CDR3 region: CASSPAPGLAGAGRMDTQYF. DNA of the CDR3: TGCGCCAGCAGCCCCGCACCCGGACTAGCGGGGGCTGGTCGAATGGATACGCAGTATTTT.